The clone carrying this TCR beta chain was seen more than once but under ten times. Antigen unknown. Gene names and germline refer to mouse. These data belong to a study of CD8+ T cells in alopecia areata. Study-level information: Grafts of skin from C3H/HeJ donors aged roughly 6-13 months with spontaneous alopecia went to female C3H/HeJ mice aged about 6-10 weeks. Findings of the study overall: Normal-skin resident alphabeta T cells also appear among scalp sample sequences. For lesional scalp, especially alopecia totalis/universalis, clonality was higher than in normal scalp. Clarity of TCR sharing across patients fell short of that in mice, possibly HLA-related.

Following RNA extraction, reverse transcription yielded cDNA that acted as the sequencing template. Clones were sequenced by immunoSEQ multiplex PCR, and TCRdb holds only the in-frame ones, with some missing. Listed for the sample are about 110,000 clones, none seen a single time. The clonotype originates from a C3H/HeJ mouse with alopecia areata. The mouse line has the MHC haplotype H2-k. The sample comprised lesional skin.

The CDR3 spells CASSIGGEGDERLFF. The sequenced CDR3 bases are TGTGCCAGCAGTATAGGGGGGGAAGGGGACGAA. V gene TRBV19 combines with J gene TRBJ1-4, with D possibly TRBD1 on 5 matching bases. The CDR3 end lies 4 residues beyond the end of the read and is filled in from the germline J gene. Looked up from germline, CDR1 is FNHDT and CDR2 is SITEND (reference sequence). The CDR3 sequence is 15 residues long. V lost 0 bases to trimming and J lost 6 bases, with 12 bases between them.